The clone carrying this T cell receptor beta chain was seen many times. This specimen belongs to a study of response to subunit inactivated influenza vaccine. The CDR3 sequence is 13 residues long. Trimming cost V 2 bases and J 1 base, with 3 bases left between them. TCRdb reprocessed the RT-PCR reads via MiXCR and lists one record per CDR3 protein. The sample shows around 570,000 distinct CDR3 sequences, over 9% of them seen only once. These data were also reused for a study on T cells expressing NK-cell markers. That paper states: Generation of TCR beta cDNA was performed by 5'RACE template switching incorporating UMIs. There were seven HCMV-seropositive donors and one seronegative donor among the eight sequenced.

The genes are TRBV12-3 or TRBV12-4 and TRBJ1-5; D ambiguous. This TCR came from a man aged 45-65 years who received an inactivated influenza vaccine. This specimen was PBMCs from blood, taken on the day of vaccination. The CDR3 DNA reads as TGTGCCAGCAGTTTAAAAAGCAATCAGCCCCAGCATTTT. It is translated as CASSLKSNQPQHF.